The subject of this entry is one T cell receptor beta chain. Its antigen has not been determined. Base-call qualities are not available, and no considerably larger clone is one nucleotide away. These data originate in a study of CD8+ T cells in alopecia areata (dated 2018 in TCRdb). Notes on the research overall: The treated patients took part in an open-label pilot trial in which moderate-to-severe alopecia areata was treated with oral tofacitinib at 5 to 10 mg twice daily. To study T cell clonal expansion in alopecia areata, the researchers applied high-throughput TCRbeta sequencing to both the C3H/HeJ mouse model and human patients. Patients received tofacitinib for 6 to 18 months and were then followed off drug for 6 months to check for delayed response and recurrence. Biopsies were taken from tofacitinib-treated patients at baseline and again at 4 and 24 weeks into treatment, and several of those patients also had a later scalp biopsy. RNA was obtained with the PAXgene miRNA kit for fixed scalp, the miRNeasy kit for PBMCs, and the RNeasy kit for mouse skin. Scalp clonality was compared among normal scalp (n=4), patchy alopecia areata scalp (n=8), and alopecia totalis/universalis scalp (n=8). On the human side, TCRbeta sequencing was run on scalp tissue and on sorted CD4+ and CD8+ peripheral blood T cells from healthy controls and from alopecia areata patients with either patchy or totalis/universalis disease. Disease severity in treated patients was measured with the SALT score, which quantifies the percentage of affected scalp surface area. Amplification of TCRbeta CDR3 regions was done by immunoSEQ multiplex PCR using 35 Vbeta forward primers and 13 Jbeta reverse primers. The study at large found these results: During tofacitinib treatment, many expanded lesional clones stuck around in both scalp and blood, and this persistence may partly explain why relapse happens after treatment is stopped. Tofacitinib significantly decreased scalp clonality and the number of expanded CD8+ clones among the top 100 scalp clones. Shared TCR sequences between patients were less evident than in mice, which may be partly attributable to HLA diversity in the patient population. Unlike mouse skin, which is dominated by gammadelta T cells, normal human skin has resident alphabeta T cells that are also sequenced, and this complicates analysis of the scalp TCR repertoire. The treated cohort was small, with a single nonresponder, so links between baseline CD8+ expansion and response need larger studies. Compared with normal scalp, lesional scalp had higher clonality and more expanded CD8+ clones, particularly in alopecia totalis/universalis, a pattern that suggests antigenic drive.

The time point label corresponds to: approximately 4 weeks on oral tofacitinib. The treatment or condition label, read with the paper, signifies: oral pan-JAK inhibitor, 5-10 mg twice daily. Peripheral blood and lesional scalp punch biopsies were obtained from patients with alopecia areata. PBMCs were isolated by density centrifugation and stained for CD3, CD4 and CD8, after which CD4+ and CD8+ T cells were sorted on a FACSAria. The CDR3 covers 15 residues, taking in both the cysteine and the phenylalanine. Here the CDR3 DNA is all that survives: 45 bases in frame from base 1. The V and J ends are trimmed by 1 base and 2 bases, leaving 12 bases between them. The germline V gene provides CDR1 SGHTA and CDR2 FQGTGA. Library prep was done by the immunoSEQ multiplex PCR assay. To provide template for TCR sequencing, every sample had RNA extracted and reverse transcribed into cDNA. First-strand cDNA was synthesized with SuperScript III using a 2:1 mix of oligo-dT and random hexamers. A synthetic immune receptor repertoire was used to gauge amplification bias, and whatever bias remained was removed computationally. The authors processed their data as follows. After raw reads were preprocessed to remove errors, the CDR3 was defined following IMGT conventions as running from the conserved cysteine to phenylalanine. Clonality was computed as 1 minus the Shannon entropy, with the entropy normalized by log2 of the number of productive unique TCRs. CD4 or CD8 identity of scalp clones was inferred by cross-referencing scalp TCRbeta sequences with sorted blood CD4 and CD8 repertoires. The source is immuneACCESS, and TCRdb retained only in-frame sequences with V and J called. Part of the clones is not carried over; for the studies checked, unresolved V genes explain less than half of this, and the remainder is unexplained. V and J calls and clone size follow that table, whereas D and trimming were derived from the DNA. The sample table shows approximately 170,000 clones, and 55% to 70% are seen once. The top ten hold roughly 0.67% of the sample.

This chain joins TRBV7-3 to TRBJ2-7; the best D guess is TRBD2, with 7 bases matching. This TCR was recovered from a human donor with alopecia areata. Source: CD4+ T cells sorted from blood, taken at week 4, from a patient treated with tofacitinib. Here is the DNA: TGTGCCAGCAGCTTAAGCGGGGGCGATACCTACGAGCAGTACTTC. Its coded protein is CASSLSGGDTYEQYF.